A selection of T cell receptor beta chains follows, all from one sample in a study of long-term antiretroviral therapy in people with HIV. TCRdb keeps only in-frame clones here, not all; method: immunoSEQ multiplex PCR. The profile shows about 20,000 clones, less than 85% of them singletons. This specimen consisted of unsorted PBMCs, obtained 2.9 years after starting antiretroviral therapy. The receptors stem from a woman younger than 45 with HIV. Each CDR3 is given with its conserved first and last residue. A D gene is named only where the DNA matches it firmly. Clone size is shown for a subset of rows, as once, few, many or a class of expanded clone.

clone_size d_call j_call v_call cdr3_aa cdr3_nt
. . TRBJ2-5 TRBV6-5 CASKQADVETQYF TGTGCCAGCAAACAGGCGGACGTAGAGACCCAGTACTTC
. . TRBJ1-3 TRBV18 CASSPPDTAGNTIYF TGTGCCAGCTCACCACCGGACACTGCGGGAAACACCATATATTTT
once . TRBJ2-1 TRBV7-3 CASSLRGGSYNEQFF TGTGCCAGCAGCTTGAGAGGGGGCTCCTACAATGAGCAGTTCTTC
once . TRBJ2-4 TRBV11-2 CASSLDFRGIQYF TGTGCCAGCAGCTTAGATTTTAGAGGCATTCAGTACTTC
. . TRBJ2-3 TRBV7-3 CASSAGTSTDTQYF TGTGCCAGCAGCGCAGGGACTAGCACAGATACGCAGTATTTT
. TRBD1 TRBJ2-2 TRBV6-1 CASSEDRGWAGELFF TGTGCCAGCAGCGAAGACAGGGGTTGGGCCGGGGAGCTGTTTTTT
. TRBD2 TRBJ2-1 TRBV5-1 CASSSGTSGVIEQFF TGCGCCAGCAGCTCCGGGACTAGCGGGGTTATTGAGCAGTTCTTC
. . TRBJ2-3 TRBV6-5 CASSYTGLTDTQYF TGTGCCAGCAGTTACACCGGGTTGACAGATACGCAGTATTTT
. . TRBJ1-2 TRBV25-1 CASSVAANYGYTF TGTGCCAGCAGTGTTGCAGCTAACTATGGCTACACCTTC
medium-sized . TRBJ1-1 TRBV19 CASFSQWVTEAFF TGTGCCAGTTTTTCCCAGTGGGTCACTGAAGCTTTCTTT
once . TRBJ1-3 TRBV5-1 CASSGGSGNTIYF TGCGCCAGCAGCGGAGGATCTGGAAACACCATATATTTT
. . TRBJ1-1 TRBV30 CAWAGTGNTEAFF TGTGCCTGGGCCGGGACTGGGAACACTGAAGCTTTCTTT
. . TRBJ2-7 TRBV27 CASSRVGNEQYF TGTGCCAGCAGTCGGGTTGGAAACGAGCAGTACTTC
. . TRBJ1-3 TRBV5-1 CASSPVGDAGNTIYF TGCGCCAGCAGCCCGGTCGGGGATGCCGGAAACACCATATATTTT
once TRBD2 TRBJ2-1 TRBV7-9 CASSITSGGYNEQFF TGTGCCAGCAGCATTACTAGCGGGGGATACAATGAGCAGTTCTTC
. . TRBJ1-1 TRBV5-1 CASSWMTGRNTEAFF TGCGCCAGCAGCTGGATGACGGGTCGGAACACTGAAGCTTTCTTT
. TRBD1 TRBJ2-3 TRBV2 CASRTGNADTQYF TGTGCCAGCAGGACAGGGAATGCTGATACGCAGTATTTT
few . TRBJ1-1 TRBV4-1 CASSTPGSTVAFF TGCGCCAGCAGCACCCCGGGAAGCACGGTAGCTTTCTTT
. TRBD1 TRBJ1-6 TRBV6-1 CASSELGQGGSPLHF TGTGCCAGCAGTGAACTCGGACAGGGGGGTTCACCCCTCCACTTT
. . TRBJ1-2 TRBV14 CASSQAVRVRGYTF TGTGCCAGCAGCCAAGCGGTCCGGGTGCGCGGCTACACCTTC
. TRBD2 TRBJ2-2 TRBV2 CASQSFSGGPHTGELFF TGTGCCAGCCAGAGTTTTTCGGGGGGGCCTCACACCGGGGAGCTGTTTTTT
. . TRBJ1-6 TRBV9 CASSVSGQPLHF TGTGCCAGCAGCGTTTCGGGGCAGCCCCTCCACTTT
few TRBD1 TRBJ2-5 TRBV27 CASRSSTGQETQYF TGTGCCAGCAGAAGCTCGACAGGGCAAGAGACCCAGTACTTC
few TRBD2 TRBJ2-7 TRBV10-3 CAISSGAPYEQYF TGTGCCATCAGTAGCGGGGCGCCCTACGAGCAGTACTTC
. . TRBJ1-1 TRBV2 CASSVTGNTEAFF TGTGCCAGCAGTGTGACAGGGAACACTGAAGCTTTCTTT
. . TRBJ2-5 TRBV28 CASSPEDTQETQYF TGTGCCAGCAGTCCAGAAGATACTCAAGAGACCCAGTACTTC
once . TRBJ2-1 TRBV7-2 CASSLNSGPYNEQFF TGTGCCAGCAGCTTAAACAGCGGACCCTACAATGAGCAGTTCTTC
few TRBD1 TRBJ1-1 TRBV6-1 CASRSQGTGEAFF TGTGCCAGCAGATCACAGGGGACGGGTGAAGCTTTCTTT
. TRBD1 TRBJ1-5 TRBV6-5 CASSLGQGGQPQHF TGTGCCAGCAGTTTGGGACAGGGAGGCCAGCCCCAGCATTTT
. TRBD1 TRBJ1-6 TRBV30 CAWSGDRGLGSPLHF TGTGCCTGGAGTGGGGACAGGGGGCTTGGTTCACCCCTCCACTTT
. TRBD1 TRBJ1-1 TRBV19 CASNPTGRNTEAFF TGTGCCAGTAATCCGACAGGGCGGAATACTGAAGCTTTCTTT
. TRBD1 TRBJ1-1 TRBV14 CASSQETGAGTEAFF TGTGCCAGCAGCCAAGAGACAGGGGCAGGTACTGAAGCTTTCTTT
. . TRBJ2-5 TRBV12-5 CASGLAPLLRSQETQYF TGTGCTAGTGGTTTGGCACCTCTTTTGAGATCCCAAGAGACCCAGTACTTC
. TRBD1 TRBJ1-6 TRBV27 CASTWGTGNSPLHF TGTGCCAGCACCTGGGGGACAGGGAATTCACCCCTCCACTTT
. . TRBJ2-2 TRBV10-1 CASSELSTGELFF TGCGCCAGCAGTGAGCTAAGCACCGGGGAGCTGTTTTTT
. TRBD2 TRBJ2-3 TRBV7-2 CASSQRGTTVTDTQYF TGTGCCAGCAGCCAGCGGGGGACCACCGTCACAGATACGCAGTATTTT
. . TRBJ1-2 TRBV4-1 CASSLVFLGGYGYTF TGCGCCAGCAGCCTAGTATTTTTGGGGGGATATGGCTACACCTTC
. . TRBJ2-6 TRBV5-1 CASSWGEAGANVLTF TGCGCCAGCAGCTGGGGTGAGGCTGGGGCCAACGTCCTGACTTTC
. TRBD2 TRBJ2-1 TRBV27 CASSLTSGGAYEQFF TGTGCCAGCAGTCTAACTAGCGGGGGGGCCTATGAGCAGTTCTTC
few . TRBJ1-1 TRBV11-2 CASSLAGWGTEAFF TGTGCCAGCAGCTTAGCGGGGTGGGGTACTGAAGCTTTCTTT
. . TRBJ2-2 TRBV11-2 CASSSQSPTGELFF TGTGCCAGCAGCTCGCAATCCCCAACCGGGGAGCTGTTTTTT
. TRBD1 TRBJ2-2 TRBV9 CASSPRTGDTGELFF TGTGCCAGCAGCCCAAGGACAGGGGACACCGGGGAGCTGTTTTTT
once . TRBJ1-1 TRBV6-5 CASRGGFRAFF TGTGCCAGCAGGGGAGGTTTCCGAGCTTTCTTT
. . TRBJ2-2 TRBV4-1 CASSRQGFYNTGELFF TGCGCCAGCAGCCGTCAGGGGTTCTATAACACCGGGGAGCTGTTTTTT
. . TRBJ2-3 TRBV7-8 CASSFSPAYTQYF TGTGCCAGCAGCTTCTCTCCAGCTTATACGCAGTATTTT
. . TRBJ1-6 TRBV6-1 CASSAEYAYNSPLHF TGTGCCAGCAGTGCAGAGTACGCCTATAATTCACCCCTCCACTTT
. . TRBJ1-1 TRBV30 CAWSEQETEAFF TGTGCCTGGAGTGAGCAGGAGACTGAAGCTTTCTTT
. . TRBJ2-2 TRBV7-3 CASSSDGTGELFF TGTGCCAGCAGCTCGGACGGGACCGGGGAGCTGTTTTTT
. . TRBJ1-5 TRBV4-2 CASSQDLWQPQHF TGTGCCAGCAGCCAAGACCTATGGCAGCCCCAGCATTTT
. . TRBJ1-5 TRBV19 CASLFTGQYSNQPQHF TGTGCCAGTTTATTTACCGGGCAGTATAGCAATCAGCCCCAGCATTTT
. . TRBJ2-5 TRBV5-1 CASSTTMDGRRETQYF TGCGCCAGCAGCACAACAATGGACGGACGGCGGGAGACCCAGTACTTC
. TRBD1 TRBJ1-5 TRBV15 CATRAGGLGINQPQHF TGTGCCACCAGGGCAGGGGGACTGGGGATCAATCAGCCCCAGCATTTT
. TRBD1 TRBJ1-4 TRBV4-2 CASSQYDPGQPNEKLFF TGTGCCAGCAGCCAATATGATCCGGGACAGCCAAATGAAAAACTGTTTTTT
. . TRBJ1-6 TRBV19 CASSTGNYNSPLHF TGTGCCAGTAGCACAGGAAACTATAATTCACCCCTCCACTTT